These 12 T cell receptor beta chains came from one sample sequenced in a study of T cells in Graves' hyperthyroidism and ophthalmopathy. From RNA transcripts, TCR beta CDR3 regions were amplified. Researchers ran a first-round RT-PCR on the TCR CDR3 using the HTBI primer set. TCRdb called the multiplex PCR reads again in MiXCR, with one record for every CDR3 protein. This table has 480,000 or so distinct CDR3 sequences, 40% to 55% appearing once. Material for sequencing was peripheral blood or thyroid tissue (not recorded which). The receptors shown here come from an adult woman with Graves' disease, either hyperthyroidism or ophthalmopathy (not recorded which).

This chain joins TRBV28 and TRBJ1-5, with D perhaps matching TRBD1 (6 bases). CDR3 length: 14 residues. Germline V gives CDR1 MDHEN, CDR2 SYDVKM. The ends were cut back, 4 bases at V and 7 bases at J, with 14 bases in the middle. Written as DNA, the CDR3 is TGTGCCAGCAGTTCACAGGGACCCGGGCAGCCCCAGCATTTT. This gives the protein CASSSQGPGQPQHF.

J is TRBJ2-7 and V is TRBV29-1; TRBD2 aligns across 7 bases. The V and J ends lost 8 bases and 1 base, in that order; junction bases with no gene match: 5. CDR3 length equals 12 residues. Germline V gene lookup returns CDR1 SQVTM and CDR2 ANQGSEA. The CDR3 coding sequence is TGCAGCTGGGGCGGGGGTTCCTACGAGCAGTACTTC. Its protein is CSWGGGSYEQYF.

The rearrangement joins TRBV10-2 to TRBJ2-2, with 12 nucleotides matching TRBD1. There are 17 residues in the CDR3. Germline trimming cut 3 bases from V and 0 bases from J; bases unmatched to any gene: 2. CDR1 is WSHSY and CDR2 is SAAADI in the germline V gene. The CDR3 sequence: CASSDGTGGANTGELFF. CDR3 nucleotides: TGCGCCAGCAGTGATGGGACAGGGGGCGCGAACACCGGGGAGCTGTTTTTT.

This clonotype was seen a handful of times. For the CDR3, the DNA is TGTGCCAGCAGAGACGACAGGGGCAAGCTGTTTTTT. Protein product: CASRDDRGKLFF. The chain combines TRBV25-1 with TRBJ2-2; 8 bases align to TRBD1. Germline V CDR1 and CDR2: MGHDK, SYGVNS. The CDR3 spans 12 residues. The junction had 6 bases not matched to a gene; V was cut back by 6 bases and J by 12 bases.

Many counts were recorded for this clonotype. This chain connects TRBV4-2 to TRBJ2-5; D call uncertain. Germline V gives CDR1 LGHNA, CDR2 YNFKEQ. Trimming removed 0 bases from V and 0 bases from J, with 5 bases in between. The CDR3 is 14 residues long. Here the CDR3 reads CASSQELYQETQYF. Written as DNA, the CDR3 is TGTGCCAGCAGCCAAGAGCTCTACCAAGAGACCCAGTACTTC.

The chain joins TRBV10-3 to TRBJ2-7, with 10 bases aligning to TRBD1. CDR3 length equals 17 residues. The germline V gene encodes CDR1 ENHRY and CDR2 SYGVKD. The V and J ends lost 0 bases and 3 bases, in that order; junction bases with no gene match: 8. CDR3 amino acids: CAISESTGGSLYYEQYF. The CDR3 DNA sequence: TGTGCCATCAGTGAGTCGACAGGGGGCTCCCTCTACTACGAGCAGTACTTC.

This chain uses TRBV29-1 with TRBJ2-1, with D maybe TRBD2 (6 bases). From germline, CDR1 is SQVTM and CDR2 ANQGSEA. The CDR3 is made up of 13 amino acids. Trimming shortened V by 7 bases and J by 15 bases, and 25 bases separated the two germline ends. CDR3 nucleotides: TGCAGCGCCGAGAAAGTAGGGACTGGGGATGGGTTCTTC. The encoded protein is CSAEKVGTGDGFF.

V is TRBV2 and J is TRBJ2-7; D not resolved. Germline CDR1 reads SNHLY; CDR2 reads FYNNEI. Trimming shortened V by 4 bases and J by 4 bases, and 8 bases separated the two germline ends. The CDR3 sequence is 12 residues long. CDR3 DNA sequence: TGTGCCAGCAGTGTGGAGCTTTACGAGCAGTACTTC. This codes for CASSVELYEQYF.

The chain joins TRBV19 to TRBJ2-1; D is unclear. This CDR3 is 12 amino acids long. Germline values: CDR1 LNHDA, CDR2 SQIVND (reference sequence). Trimming left V 3 bases short and J 9 bases short, with 9 bases between. Here the CDR3 reads CASSILGIEQFF. The CDR3, as DNA: TGTGCCAGTAGTATCTTAGGCATTGAGCAGTTCTTC.

V is TRBV7-8 and J is TRBJ2-7; 8 bases are shared with TRBD1. CDR1 SGHVS and CDR2 FQNEAQ come from the germline V gene. The V and J ends lost 2 bases and 1 base, in that order; junction bases with no gene match: 4. This CDR3 spans 15 amino acids. CDR3 region: CASSLIWTGSYEQYF. The CDR3 coding sequence is TGTGCCAGCAGCTTAATATGGACAGGGTCCTACGAGCAGTACTTC. Variable domain in full (rest from reference TRBV7-8 and TRBJ2-7): GAGVSQSPRYKVAKRGQDVALRCDPISGHVSLFWYQQALGQGPEFLTYFQNEAQLDKSGLPSDRFFAERPEGSVSTLKIQRTQQEDSAVYLCASSLIWTGSYEQYFGPGTRLTVT.

The chain couples TRBV2 to TRBJ2-5; perhaps TRBD1 as D (6 bases). There are 13 residues in the CDR3. Germline V CDR1 and CDR2: SNHLY, FYNNEI. Trimming removed 4 bases from V and 3 bases from J, with 9 bases in between. CDR3 sequence (DNA): TGTGCCAGCAGTGTAGAGGGGGAAGAGACCCAGTACTTC. This gives the protein CASSVEGEETQYF.

The V gene is TRBV7-9, the J gene TRBJ1-1, with D maybe TRBD1 (5 bases). Trimming stripped 5 bases from V and 5 bases from J, with 15 bases between. Looked up from germline, CDR1 is SEHNR and CDR2 is FQNEAQ (reference sequence). This CDR3 has 14 residues. CDR3 protein: CASSHRDWGTEAFF. CDR3 DNA sequence: TGTGCCAGCAGCCACCGGGACTGGGGTACTGAAGCTTTCTTT.